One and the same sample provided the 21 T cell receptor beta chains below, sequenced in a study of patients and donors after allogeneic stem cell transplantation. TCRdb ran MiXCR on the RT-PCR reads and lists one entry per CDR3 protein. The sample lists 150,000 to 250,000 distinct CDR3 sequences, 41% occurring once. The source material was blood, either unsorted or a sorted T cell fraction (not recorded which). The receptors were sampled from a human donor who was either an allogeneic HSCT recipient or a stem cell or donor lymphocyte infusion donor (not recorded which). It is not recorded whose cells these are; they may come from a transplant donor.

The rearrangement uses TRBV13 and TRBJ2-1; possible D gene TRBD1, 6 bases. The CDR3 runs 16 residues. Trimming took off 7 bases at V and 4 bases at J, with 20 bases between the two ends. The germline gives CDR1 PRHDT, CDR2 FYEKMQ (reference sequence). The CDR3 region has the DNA TGTGCCAGCACCCGGTCGGACTCAGGGGAATACAATGAGCAGTTCTTC. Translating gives CASTRSDSGEYNEQFF.

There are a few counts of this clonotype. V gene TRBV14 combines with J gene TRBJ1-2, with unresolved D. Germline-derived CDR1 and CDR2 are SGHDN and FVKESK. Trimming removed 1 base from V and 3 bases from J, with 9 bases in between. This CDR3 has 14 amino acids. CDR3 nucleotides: TGTGCCAGCAGCCAAGCGCAGCCCTACTATGGCTACACCTTC. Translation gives CASSQAQPYYGYTF.

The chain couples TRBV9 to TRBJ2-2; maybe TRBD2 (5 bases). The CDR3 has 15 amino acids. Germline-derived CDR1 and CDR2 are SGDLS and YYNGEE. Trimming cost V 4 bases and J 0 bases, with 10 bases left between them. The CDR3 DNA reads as TGTGCCAGCAGCTCTCGGACTTCGAACACCGGGGAGCTGTTTTTT. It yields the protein CASSSRTSNTGELFF.

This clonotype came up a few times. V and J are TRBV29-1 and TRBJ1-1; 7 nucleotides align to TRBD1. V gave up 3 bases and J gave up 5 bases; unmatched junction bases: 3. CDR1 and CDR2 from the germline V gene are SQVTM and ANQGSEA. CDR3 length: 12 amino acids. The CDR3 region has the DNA TGCAGCGTTGACAGGGGGAGGACTGAAGCTTTCTTT. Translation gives CSVDRGRTEAFF.

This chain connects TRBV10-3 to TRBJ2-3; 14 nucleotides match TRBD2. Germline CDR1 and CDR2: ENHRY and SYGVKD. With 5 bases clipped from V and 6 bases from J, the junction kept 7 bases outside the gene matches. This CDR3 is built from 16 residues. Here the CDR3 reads CAISSGLAGEADTQYF. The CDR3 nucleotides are TGTGCCATCAGTTCGGGACTAGCGGGAGAGGCCGATACGCAGTATTTT.

The CDR3 is CASSLGLANEQYF. The CDR3 DNA is TGTGCCAGCAGTTTGGGACTAGCGAACGAGCAGTACTTC. The chain employs TRBV27 and TRBJ2-7; 10 nucleotides match TRBD2. CDR1 MNHEY and CDR2 SMNVEV come from the germline V gene (reference sequence). V shed 3 bases, J shed 5 bases, and the junction held 1 base outside the gene matches. The CDR3 consists of 13 residues.

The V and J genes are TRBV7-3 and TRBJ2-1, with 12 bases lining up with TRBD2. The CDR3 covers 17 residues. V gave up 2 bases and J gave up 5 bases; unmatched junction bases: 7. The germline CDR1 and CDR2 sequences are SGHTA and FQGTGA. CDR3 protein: CASSLSILAGGNNEQFF. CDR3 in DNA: TGTGCCAGCAGCTTATCCATTCTAGCGGGAGGGAACAATGAGCAGTTCTTC.

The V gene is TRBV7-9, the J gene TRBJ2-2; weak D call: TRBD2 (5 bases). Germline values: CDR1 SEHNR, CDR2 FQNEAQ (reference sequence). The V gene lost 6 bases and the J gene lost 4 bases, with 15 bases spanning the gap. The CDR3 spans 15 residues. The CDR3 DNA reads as TGTGCCAGCAGGCTTCTCCTCGAGGGCACCGGGGAGCTGTTTTTT. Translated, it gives CASRLLLEGTGELFF.

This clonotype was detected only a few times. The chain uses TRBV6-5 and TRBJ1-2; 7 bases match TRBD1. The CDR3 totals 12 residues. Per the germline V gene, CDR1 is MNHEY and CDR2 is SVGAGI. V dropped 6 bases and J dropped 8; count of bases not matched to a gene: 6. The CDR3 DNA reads TGTGCCAGCAGAGGACAGGCGGGAGGCTACACCTTC. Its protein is CASRGQAGGYTF.

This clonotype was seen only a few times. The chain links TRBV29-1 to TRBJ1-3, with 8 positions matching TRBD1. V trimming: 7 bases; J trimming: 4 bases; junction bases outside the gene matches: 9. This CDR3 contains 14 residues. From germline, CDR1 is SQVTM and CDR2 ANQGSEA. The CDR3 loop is CSANGQGGGNTIYF. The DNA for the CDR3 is TGCAGCGCCAATGGACAGGGAGGGGGAAACACCATATATTTT.

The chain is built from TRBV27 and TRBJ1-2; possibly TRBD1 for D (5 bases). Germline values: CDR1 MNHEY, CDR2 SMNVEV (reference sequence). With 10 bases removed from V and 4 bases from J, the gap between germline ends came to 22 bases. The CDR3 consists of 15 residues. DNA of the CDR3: TGTGCCACCGGTCCGGAGGGGCCATTGAGCTATGGCTACACCTTC. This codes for CATGPEGPLSYGYTF.

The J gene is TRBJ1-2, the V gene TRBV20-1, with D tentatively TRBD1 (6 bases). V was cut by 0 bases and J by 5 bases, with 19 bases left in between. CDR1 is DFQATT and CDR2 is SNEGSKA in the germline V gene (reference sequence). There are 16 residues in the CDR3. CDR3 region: CSARDWRDISLYGYTF. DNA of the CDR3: TGCAGTGCTAGAGATTGGAGGGACATTTCCCTGTATGGCTACACCTTC.

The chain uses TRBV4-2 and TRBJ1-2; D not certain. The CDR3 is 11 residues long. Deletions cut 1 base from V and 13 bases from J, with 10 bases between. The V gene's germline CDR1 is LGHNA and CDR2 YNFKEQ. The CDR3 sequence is CASSQGEGGTF. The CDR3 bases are TGTGCCAGCAGCCAAGGTGAGGGAGGCACCTTC.

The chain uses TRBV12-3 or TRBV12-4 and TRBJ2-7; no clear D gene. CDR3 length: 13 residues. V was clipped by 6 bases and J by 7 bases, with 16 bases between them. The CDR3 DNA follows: TGTGCCAGCAGCCCCGGCCCCCGTCGGGAGCAGTACTTC. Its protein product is CASSPGPRREQYF.

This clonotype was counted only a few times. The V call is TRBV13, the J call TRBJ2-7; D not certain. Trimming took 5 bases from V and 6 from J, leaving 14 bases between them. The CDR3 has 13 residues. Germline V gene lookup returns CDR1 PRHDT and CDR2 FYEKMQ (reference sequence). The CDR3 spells CASSGNAEFEQYF. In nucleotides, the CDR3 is TGTGCCAGCAGCGGCAATGCAGAGTTCGAGCAGTACTTC.

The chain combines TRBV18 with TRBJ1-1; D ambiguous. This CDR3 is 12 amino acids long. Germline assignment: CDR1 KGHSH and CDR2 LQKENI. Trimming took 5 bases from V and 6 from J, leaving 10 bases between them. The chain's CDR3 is CASSVLQAEAFF. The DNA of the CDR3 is TGTGCCAGCTCAGTCCTGCAGGCTGAAGCTTTCTTT.

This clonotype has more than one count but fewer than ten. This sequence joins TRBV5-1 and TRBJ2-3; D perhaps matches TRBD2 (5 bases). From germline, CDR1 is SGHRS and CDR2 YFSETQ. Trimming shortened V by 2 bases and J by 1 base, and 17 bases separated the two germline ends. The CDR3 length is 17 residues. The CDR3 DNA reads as TGCGCCAGCAGCTTTTTAGCGTCAGCGGCCGGCACAGATACGCAGTATTTT. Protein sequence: CASSFLASAAGTDTQYF.

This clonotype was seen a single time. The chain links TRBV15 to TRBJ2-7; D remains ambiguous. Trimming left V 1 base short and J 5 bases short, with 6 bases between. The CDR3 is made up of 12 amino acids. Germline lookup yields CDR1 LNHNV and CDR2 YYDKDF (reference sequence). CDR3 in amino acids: CATSRGSHEQYF. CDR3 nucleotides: TGTGCCACCAGCAGAGGGTCCCACGAGCAGTACTTC. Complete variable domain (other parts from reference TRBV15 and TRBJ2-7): DAMVIQNPRYQVTQFGKPVTLSCSQTLNHNVMYWYQQKSSQAPKLLFHYYDKDFNNEADTPDNFQSRRPNTSFCFLDIRSPGLGDTAMYLCATSRGSHEQYFGPGTRLTVT.

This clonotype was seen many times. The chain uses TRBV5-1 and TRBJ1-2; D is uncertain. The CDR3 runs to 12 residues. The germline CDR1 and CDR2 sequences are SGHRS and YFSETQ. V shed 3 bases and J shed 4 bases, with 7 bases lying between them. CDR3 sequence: CASSSSSYGYTF. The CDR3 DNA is TGCGCCAGCAGCTCTTCGTCCTATGGCTACACCTTC.

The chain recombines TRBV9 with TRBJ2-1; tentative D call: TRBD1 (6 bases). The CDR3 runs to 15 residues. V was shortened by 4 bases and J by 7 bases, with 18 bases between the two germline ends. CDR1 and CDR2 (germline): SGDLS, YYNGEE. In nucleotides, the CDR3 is TGTGCCAGCAGCCCCCCAGGGGAGCGGAGGAATGAGCAGTTCTTC. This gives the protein CASSPPGERRNEQFF.

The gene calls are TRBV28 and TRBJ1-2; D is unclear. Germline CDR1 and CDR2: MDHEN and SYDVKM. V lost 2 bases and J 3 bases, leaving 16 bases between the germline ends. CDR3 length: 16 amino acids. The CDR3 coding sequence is TGTGCCAGCAGTTTAAGAATTGAAGGGATCTACTATGGCTACACCTTC. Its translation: CASSLRIEGIYYGYTF.